The source of this T cell receptor beta chain is a study of shared clonotypes between healthy human individuals. Germline trimming cut 4 bases from V and 1 base from J; bases unmatched to any gene: 6. Germline-derived CDR1 and CDR2 are SGHRS and YFSETQ. The CDR3 has 17 amino acids. Data came from immunoSEQ multiplex PCR; TCRdb stores just in-frame clones and leaves some out. This sample has approximately 1.5 million clones; about 98.5% occur once, and the top ten carry over 0.3%. Material for sequencing was naive CD4+ T cells sorted from blood. Subset meaning: CD45RA+ positively selected. The sequence was collected from a man aged 30 to 45 in good health. V usage is TRBV5-1 and J usage is TRBJ2-7, with 15 bases aligning to TRBD2. CDR3 nucleotide sequence: TGCGCCAGCAGCCCGGGACTAGCGGGAGGTAATTCCTACGAGCAGTACTTC. Encoded protein: CASSPGLAGGNSYEQYF. Full variable domain (missing parts from reference TRBV5-1 and TRBJ2-7): KAGVTQTPRYLIKTRGQQVTLSCSPISGHRSVSWYQQTPGQGLQFLFEYFSETQRNKGNFPGRFSGRQFSNSRSEMNVSTLELGDSALYLCASSPGLAGGNSYEQYFGPGTRLTVT.